Following are 21 T cell receptor beta chains from one sample sequenced in a study of shared clonotypes between healthy human individuals. Naive CD8 isolation took CD45RO-negative cells positively selected for CCR7 and excluded terminally differentiated effector memory CD45RA+ cells. Generated by immunoSEQ multiplex PCR, the TCRdb table keeps only in-frame clones and is missing some. The sample lists around 1.9 million clones, just over 90% seen once, with more than 1.5% in the top ten. The sample consisted of naive CD8+ T cells from PBMCs. The origin of the receptors is a man aged 18 to 30 in good health. Some clones in this sample may be carry-over from other donors' samples.

The CDR3 reads CASSLLSRGPPYNEQFF. CDR3 DNA sequence: TGTGCCAGCAGTTTATTAAGCAGGGGGCCCCCCTACAATGAGCAGTTCTTC. The gene calls are TRBV28 and TRBJ2-1, with 8 bases that match TRBD1. CDR3 size: 17 residues. Germline CDR1 and CDR2: MDHEN and SYDVKM. Trimming took 1 base from V and 2 from J; bases not matched to a gene: 7.

Concerning this clone itself: Other DNA variants within this sample encode the same CDR3. The V and J genes are TRBV9 and TRBJ2-2, with D hard to call. Looked up from germline, CDR1 is SGDLS and CDR2 is YYNGEE. This CDR3 contains 12 residues. V shed 2 bases and J shed 6 bases, with 5 bases lying between them. DNA for the CDR3: TGTGCCAGCAGCGTCGTCCCCGGGGAGCTGTTTTTT. Protein product: CASSVVPGELFF. Full variable domain (missing parts from reference TRBV9 and TRBJ2-2): DSGVTQTPKHLITATGQRVTLRCSPRSGDLSVYWYQQSLDQGLQFLIQYYNGEERAKGNILERFSAQQFPDLHSELNLSSLELGDSALYFCASSVVPGELFFGEGSRLTVL.

The J gene is TRBJ1-5, the V gene TRBV5-1; D is ambiguous. The germline gives CDR1 SGHRS, CDR2 YFSETQ. CDR3 length: 15 amino acids. V was cut by 1 base and J by 7 bases, with 15 bases left in between. CDR3 coding DNA: TGCGCCAGCAGCTTGCTGGGAGGGTCTTCCCAGCCCCAGCATTTT. Amino acids: CASSLLGGSSQPQHF.

This clone showed up just a few times. Different DNA sequences within this sample yield the same CDR3. The chain carries TRBV7-9 and TRBJ2-2; no reliable D call. Per the germline V gene, CDR1 is SEHNR and CDR2 is FQNEAQ (reference sequence). Trimming shortened V by 3 bases and J by 4 bases, and 0 bases separated the two germline ends. CDR3 length equals 11 residues. For the CDR3, the DNA is TGTGCCAGCAGCTTCACCGGGGAGCTGTTTTTT. It specifies CASSFTGELFF.

V usage is TRBV28 and J usage is TRBJ2-7; D is ambiguous. Between the trimmed V and J ends, which lost 1 base and 9 bases, there was a span of 13 bases. This CDR3 spans 13 amino acids. Germline V lookup: CDR1 MDHEN, CDR2 SYDVKM. This CDR3 is CASSLYLFPAQYF. The CDR3 DNA is TGTGCCAGCAGTTTATATTTATTTCCAGCGCAGTACTTC. Full variable domain (rest looked up from reference TRBV28 and TRBJ2-7): DVKVTQSSRYLVKRTGEKVFLECVQDMDHENMFWYRQDPGLGLRLIYFSYDVKMKEKGDIPEGYSVSREKKERFSLILESASTNQTSMYLCASSLYLFPAQYFGPGTRLTVT.

Regarding this clone: Additional DNA sequences in this sample encode the identical CDR3. This chain uses TRBV7-9 with TRBJ2-1; D is undetermined. Trimming took off 5 bases at V and 6 bases at J, with 8 bases between the two ends. The CDR3 runs 12 residues. Germline values: CDR1 SEHNR, CDR2 FQNEAQ (reference sequence). The CDR3 loop is CASSPLGNEQFF. In DNA, the CDR3 is TGTGCCAGCAGCCCCTTGGGCAATGAGCAGTTCTTC. Based on the CDR3 plus reference TRBV7-9 and TRBJ2-1, the full variable domain is DTGVSQNPRHKITKRGQNVTFRCDPISEHNRLYWYRQTLGQGPEFLTYFQNEAQLEKSRLLSDRFSAERPKGSFSTLEIQRTEQGDSAMYLCASSPLGNEQFFGPGTRLTVL.

The chain couples TRBV28 to TRBJ2-5; no clear D. The CDR3 loop spans 12 amino acids. V lost 6 bases and J 2 bases, leaving 7 bases between the germline ends. Germline V gives CDR1 MDHEN, CDR2 SYDVKM. Here the CDR3 reads CASSWGQETQYF. CDR3 bases: TGTGCCAGCAGCTGGGGACAAGAGACCCAGTACTTC.

V usage is TRBV21-1 and J usage is TRBJ2-3; whether TRBD1, the table's D call, matches the DNA was not checked. TRBV21-1 is assigned pseudogene status. CDR3 size: 17 residues. The CDR3 nucleotides read TGTGCCAGCAGCAAAAATTCGCAGGGAAAGAATCCAGATACGCAGTATTTT. Translation gives CASSKNSQGKNPDTQYF.

The V and J genes are TRBV7-9 and TRBJ2-5, with TRBD1 as a possible D gene (6 bases). This CDR3 has 13 residues. Germline assignment: CDR1 SEHNR and CDR2 FQNEAQ (reference sequence). Deletions cut 11 bases from V and 5 bases from J, with 18 bases between. The CDR3 region has the DNA TGTGCCGTCAATGGGCACGACAGGGAGACCCAGTACTTC. It yields the protein CAVNGHDRETQYF.

This clone was recorded once. The chain uses TRBV5-5 and TRBJ1-5, with D possibly matching TRBD1 (6 bases). The CDR3 is 14 residues long. Germline V gives CDR1 SGHKS, CDR2 YYEKEE (reference sequence). The V end was cut by 3 bases, the J end by 4 bases, with 11 bases between. CDR3 sequence (DNA): TGTGCCAGCAGCTCAGGACAGTTAAATCAGCCCCAGCATTTT. Its translation: CASSSGQLNQPQHF.

J is TRBJ1-2 and V is TRBV7-9; D is uncertain. Trimming took off 1 base at V and 6 bases at J, with 15 bases between the two ends. Germline CDR1 is SEHNR and CDR2 is FQNEAQ (reference sequence). This CDR3 is built from 15 residues. CDR3: CASSLGAGQVHGYTF. As DNA, the CDR3 is TGTGCCAGCAGCTTAGGGGCAGGCCAGGTCCATGGCTACACCTTC.

The chain is built from TRBV2 and TRBJ1-2; TRBD1 is a possible D gene (6 bases). Trimming took 3 bases from V and 5 from J, leaving 31 bases between them. The CDR3 loop spans 20 amino acids. Germline V gene lookup returns CDR1 SNHLY and CDR2 FYNNEI. CDR3 nucleotide sequence: TGTGCCAGCAGTGACGATCGGGGGGCTCTCTTCCAACTCCTTCTTTATGGCTACACCTTC. This sequence encodes CASSDDRGALFQLLLYGYTF.

The chain combines TRBV10-3 with TRBJ2-6, with 9 positions matching TRBD1. With V trimmed by 0 bases and J by 0 bases, 3 bases remained unmatched. In germline, CDR1 is ENHRY, CDR2 SYGVKD. CDR3 length equals 18 residues. The chain's CDR3 is CAISESGTGTSGANVLTF. CDR3 coding DNA: TGTGCCATCAGTGAGTCAGGGACAGGGACCTCTGGGGCCAACGTCCTGACTTTC.

The rearrangement uses TRBV6-5 and TRBJ2-7; 7 nucleotides agree with TRBD2. Losses at the gene ends were 4 bases for V and 4 bases for J; bases not matched to a gene: 7. The length of the CDR3 is 14 residues. The germline CDR1 and CDR2 sequences are MNHEY and SVGAGI. CDR3 region: CASSSSGRGYEQYF. The CDR3 DNA is TGTGCCAGCAGTTCGTCGGGGAGGGGATACGAGCAGTACTTC.

This clone occurred once. The V and J genes are TRBV19 and TRBJ1-5, with unresolved D. This CDR3 comprises 16 residues. Germline V gives CDR1 LNHDA, CDR2 SQIVND (reference sequence). Between the trimmed V and J ends, which lost 5 bases and 0 bases, there was a span of 14 bases. This chain's CDR3 is CASSVQVTYSNQPQHF. For the CDR3, the DNA is TGTGCCAGTAGTGTCCAGGTGACATATAGCAATCAGCCCCAGCATTTT.

The chain carries TRBV7-9 and TRBJ2-1, with D perhaps matching TRBD2 (6 bases). V dropped 1 base and J dropped 0 bases, with 7 bases sitting between them. CDR3 length: 15 amino acids. Germline values: CDR1 SEHNR, CDR2 FQNEAQ (reference sequence). CDR3 protein: CASSLVAASYNEQFF. DNA of the CDR3: TGTGCCAGCAGCTTAGTAGCGGCCTCCTACAATGAGCAGTTCTTC.

A word on this clone: The sample holds other DNA sequences that translate to the same CDR3. CDR3 sequence: CASSLSRGQPQHF. CDR3 DNA: TGTGCCAGCAGTTTATCGAGGGGCCAGCCCCAGCATTTT. This chain connects TRBV28 to TRBJ1-5; tentatively, D is TRBD1 (5 bases). The CDR3 length is 13 residues. Germline CDR1 and CDR2: MDHEN and SYDVKM. Between the trimmed V and J ends, which lost 1 base and 7 bases, there was a span of 8 bases.

There are a few counts of this clone. The chain couples TRBV6-1 to TRBJ1-2, with D maybe TRBD1 (6 bases). Trimming removed 6 bases at V and 7 bases at J, with 21 bases between. This CDR3 is 15 amino acids long. From germline, CDR1 is MNHNS and CDR2 SASEGT. The CDR3 DNA reads TGTGCCAGCAGGCAGGGGACGGCAGTACTCCCTGGCTACACCTTC. This codes for CASRQGTAVLPGYTF.

The CDR3 loop reads CASSTWTSGSPDTQYF. The CDR3 bases are TGTGCCAGTAGTACCTGGACTAGCGGGAGTCCAGATACGCAGTATTTT. The rearrangement joins TRBV19 to TRBJ2-3; 13 bases agree with TRBD2. There are 16 residues in the CDR3. V was clipped by 4 bases and J by 4 bases; unmatched bases: 5. CDR1 is LNHDA, CDR2 SQIVND, per germline (reference sequence).

This clone appeared a single time. J is TRBJ2-4 and V is TRBV6-6, with 7 bases lining up with TRBD1. CDR1 is MNHNY, CDR2 SVGAGI, per germline (reference sequence). The CDR3 is 15 residues long. V lost 3 bases and J lost 1; bases outside the gene matches: 3. CDR3: CASSYGRGAKNIQYF. CDR3 in DNA: TGTGCCAGCAGTTATGGCAGGGGGGCCAAAAACATTCAGTACTTC.

This chain connects TRBV27 to TRBJ2-3; the match to TRBD2 covers 7 bases. This CDR3 spans 15 amino acids. CDR1 and CDR2 from the germline V gene are MNHEY and SMNVEV (reference sequence). Trimming at V came to 1 base and at J to 4 bases, leaving 5 bases not matched to a gene. CDR3 nucleotides: TGTGCCAGCAGTTTATGGTCTAGCGGAGCAGATACGCAGTATTTT. Its protein is CASSLWSSGADTQYF.